This passage covers 27 T cell receptor beta chains from one sample sequenced in a study of blood T cell repertoires in COVID-19. Method: immunoSEQ multiplex PCR; TCRdb's copy keeps in-frame clones and lacks some. This table has more than 150,000 clones, about 87% appearing once. Sequencing was done on a sample of peripheral blood. Every receptor here comes from a man aged 60 to 75 with COVID-19, enrolled during active disease.

This chain connects TRBV7-6 to TRBJ1-1; no definite D call. The CDR3 length is 16 residues. V was pared by 3 bases and J by 0 bases, with 14 bases between. Germline assignment: CDR1 SGHVS and CDR2 FNYEAQ. The CDR3 DNA follows: TGTGCCAGCAGCTTGGAGGCGGGGATCCTGAACACTGAAGCTTTCTTT. Translated, it gives CASSLEAGILNTEAFF.

The CDR3 reads CASSEKGQGMSAFF. CDR3 coding DNA: TGTGCCAGCAGTGAAAAAGGACAGGGTATGAGCGCTTTCTTT. This chain connects TRBV6-1 to TRBJ1-1, with TRBD1 identical over 8 bases. Trimming at V came to 2 bases and at J to 11 bases, leaving 10 bases not matched to a gene. The CDR3 is 14 amino acids. The germline V gene encodes CDR1 MNHNS and CDR2 SASEGT.

This clone was seen a few times. J is TRBJ1-5 and V is TRBV4-3; D unclear. The CDR3 covers 15 residues. CDR1 is LGHNA and CDR2 is YSLEER in the germline V gene. V gave up 4 bases and J gave up 1 base, with 11 bases separating them. The CDR3 region has the DNA TGCGCCAGCAGCCGAATCGCGGGGAGCAATCAGCCCCAGCATTTT. Protein: CASSRIAGSNQPQHF.

This clone was counted a few times. This rearrangement joins TRBV9 to TRBJ1-6, with TRBD1 matching over 9 bases. The CDR3 runs to 15 residues. Per the germline V gene, CDR1 is SGDLS and CDR2 is YYNGEE. V was clipped by 3 bases and J by 7 bases; unmatched bases: 5. CDR3 amino acids: CASSGTTGGNSPLHF. The CDR3 DNA sequence: TGTGCCAGCAGCGGAACAACAGGGGGCAATTCACCCCTCCACTTT.

The chain joins TRBV7-2 to TRBJ1-1; D unresolved. Germline loops: CDR1 SGHTA, CDR2 FQGNSA. The CDR3 has 13 residues. V was cut by 4 bases and J by 6 bases, with 12 bases left in between. CDR3 sequence: CASSSQNFAEAFF. In DNA, the CDR3 is TGTGCCAGCAGCTCCCAAAACTTCGCTGAAGCTTTCTTT.

V usage is TRBV5-4 and J usage is TRBJ1-1; 8 bases fit TRBD1. The V and J ends lost 4 bases and 12 bases, in that order; junction bases with no gene match: 14. There are 14 residues in the CDR3. The germline gives CDR1 SGHNT, CDR2 YYREEE (reference sequence). Written as DNA, the CDR3 is TGTGCCAGCAGCCTTTTCCGGACAGGGCTGGCAACTTTCTTT. Translated, it gives CASSLFRTGLATFF.

The V and J genes are TRBV7-2 and TRBJ1-4, with D tentatively TRBD1 (6 bases). CDR3 size: 16 residues. V gave up 4 bases and J gave up 4 bases, with 16 bases separating them. Germline-derived CDR1 and CDR2 are SGHTA and FQGNSA. The CDR3: CASSSQPGGSNEKLFF. Written as DNA, the CDR3 is TGTGCCAGCAGCTCTCAACCGGGGGGCAGTAATGAAAAACTGTTTTTT.

The chain couples TRBV7-3 to TRBJ2-1, with 8 bases that match TRBD2. This CDR3 has 14 amino acids. CDR1 and CDR2 from the germline V gene are SGHTA and FQGTGA. V lost 2 bases to trimming and J lost 8 bases; unmatched junction nucleotides: 5. CDR3 coding DNA: TGTGCCAGCAGCTTAGCGGGAGGTCGTGATGAGCAGTTCTTC. Translated: CASSLAGGRDEQFF. The entire variable domain, with the rest obtained from reference TRBV7-3 and TRBJ2-1, is as follows: GAGVSQTPSNKVTEKGKYVELRCDPISGHTALYWYRQSLGQGPEFLIYFQGTGAADDSGLPNDRFFAVRPEGSVSTLKIQRTERGDSAVYLCASSLAGGRDEQFFGPGTRLTVL.

The rearrangement links TRBV7-2 to TRBJ1-5; perhaps TRBD1 as D (5 bases). The CDR3 spans 15 residues. The V end lost 5 bases, the J end lost 3 bases, and 14 bases lay between the germline ends. Germline loops: CDR1 SGHTA, CDR2 FQGNSA. The CDR3 loop reads CASSVWEGINQPQHF. The CDR3 coding sequence is TGTGCCAGCAGCGTCTGGGAGGGGATCAATCAGCCCCAGCATTTT.

The CDR3 is CASSPVLPTGGVSGANVLTF. The CDR3 nucleotides read TGTGCCAGCTCACCAGTTCTCCCGACAGGGGGCGTCTCTGGGGCCAACGTCCTGACTTTC. The chain employs TRBV18 and TRBJ2-6, with 10 bases aligning to TRBD1. Losses at the gene ends were 2 bases for V and 0 bases for J; bases not matched to a gene: 10. The CDR3 is 20 residues long. CDR1 KGHSH and CDR2 LQKENI come from the germline V gene.

The chain employs TRBV5-1 and TRBJ1-1; D possibly corresponds to TRBD1 (6 bases). V lost 4 bases and J lost 1, with 11 bases in between. This CDR3 spans 14 amino acids. The germline V gene encodes CDR1 SGHRS and CDR2 YFSETQ. The CDR3 loop is CASSAQTGNTEAFF. For the CDR3, the DNA is TGCGCCAGCAGCGCCCAGACAGGGAACACTGAAGCTTTCTTT.

This rearrangement joins TRBV18 to TRBJ1-5; 7 bases match TRBD1. Germline V gene lookup returns CDR1 KGHSH and CDR2 LQKENI. Trimming at V came to 3 bases and at J to 6 bases, leaving 8 bases not matched to a gene. The length of the CDR3 is 15 residues. The CDR3 sequence is CASSPPTGLGQPQHF. The CDR3 region has the DNA TGTGCCAGCTCACCCCCGACAGGGCTCGGTCAGCCCCAGCATTTT.

The chain joins TRBV19 to TRBJ1-4; 8 bases match TRBD1. Germline V CDR1 and CDR2: LNHDA, SQIVND (reference sequence). The V gene end was trimmed by 6 bases and the J gene end by 7 bases; junction bases not matched to a gene: 4. The CDR3 is 13 residues long. The CDR3 sequence: CASRDRAPEKLFF. The CDR3 nucleotides read TGTGCCAGTAGGGACAGGGCCCCTGAAAAACTGTTTTTT.

The chain carries TRBV25-1 and TRBJ1-1; 8 bases line up with TRBD1. CDR1 is MGHDK, CDR2 SYGVNS, per germline. V trimming: 11 bases; J trimming: 2 bases; junction bases outside the gene matches: 10. The CDR3 consists of 14 residues. CDR3 amino acids: CASTLGTGNTEAFF. CDR3 bases: TGTGCCTCCACACTGGGGACAGGAAACACTGAAGCTTTCTTT.

This chain links TRBV7-2 with TRBJ1-6; D is perhaps TRBD1 (5 bases). There are 15 residues in the CDR3. Germline V gives CDR1 SGHTA, CDR2 FQGNSA. The germline V and J ends were trimmed by 1 base and 9 bases, with 13 bases remaining between them. The CDR3 region is CASSLGQSGRSPLHF. Written as DNA, the CDR3 is TGTGCCAGCAGCTTAGGACAGTCCGGTCGTTCACCCCTCCACTTT.

The rearrangement joins TRBV27 to TRBJ2-3; 7 nucleotides agree with TRBD1. Germline CDR1 MNHEY, CDR2 SMNVEV (reference sequence). J was trimmed by 4 bases and V by 5 bases; bases with no gene match: 9. There are 15 residues in the CDR3. The CDR3 spells CASSGIDRVSDTQYF. The CDR3 region has the DNA TGTGCCAGCAGTGGGATTGACAGGGTGTCAGATACGCAGTATTTT.

The CDR3 DNA reads TGTGCCACCAGTGACCAGGACAGGGGAAGCTATGGCTACACCTTC. Protein sequence: CATSDQDRGSYGYTF. The chain has TRBV24-1 and TRBJ1-2; 9 bases are a match to TRBD1. The CDR3 extends over 15 amino acids. Germline CDR1 is KGHDR and CDR2 is SFDVKD. The ends lost 4 bases at V and 4 bases at J; junction bases unmatched: 6.

The chain combines TRBV29-1 with TRBJ2-1, with 12 bases that match TRBD2. V shed 1 base and J 7 bases; nucleotides not matched to a gene: 17. The CDR3 has 19 amino acids. Germline CDR1 reads SQVTM; CDR2 reads ANQGSEA. The CDR3 DNA reads TGCAGCGTTGAAGGGTGGCTAGCGGGGGGGCCTAACCCTCGAAATGAGCAGTTCTTC. Translation: CSVEGWLAGGPNPRNEQFF.

The DNA of the CDR3 is TGTGCCAGCAGCTTAGCGACGACAGGTGAAAAACTGTTTTTT. This encodes CASSLATTGEKLFF. V usage is TRBV11-3 and J usage is TRBJ1-4; the D gene is possibly TRBD1 (6 bases). This CDR3 has 14 amino acids. CDR1 is SGHNT, CDR2 YENEEA, per germline. The germline V and J ends were trimmed by 1 base and 7 bases, with 10 bases remaining between them.

The chain couples TRBV7-8 to TRBJ2-2; 12 bases fit TRBD2. The germline V gene has CDR1 SGHVS and CDR2 FQNEAQ. After removal of 0 bases from V and 5 bases from J, the junction contained 13 bases not matched to a gene. The CDR3 extends over 20 amino acids. CDR3 bases: TGTGCCAGCAGCTTAGCCCTCCTCGCGACTAGCGGGAGAGGAACCGGGGAGCTGTTTTTT. Translated: CASSLALLATSGRGTGELFF. The variable domain in full, with the rest retrieved from reference TRBV7-8 and TRBJ2-2, is GAGVSQSPRYKVAKRGQDVALRCDPISGHVSLFWYQQALGQGPEFLTYFQNEAQLDKSGLPSDRFFAERPEGSVSTLKIQRTQQEDSAVYLCASSLALLATSGRGTGELFFGEGSRLTVL.

This rearrangement joins TRBV7-9 to TRBJ2-7; 9 bases align to TRBD1. The CDR3 is 13 residues long. J lost 12 bases, V lost 5 bases, and 11 bases had no gene match. Per germline, CDR1 SEHNR and CDR2 FQNEAQ (reference sequence). The CDR3 loop is CASSGPGQGIVYF. CDR3 DNA: TGTGCCAGCAGCGGGCCGGGACAGGGAATTGTGTACTTC.

This chain links TRBV30 with TRBJ1-2; 8 nucleotides align to TRBD1. Trimming at V came to 2 bases and at J to 8 bases, leaving 7 bases not matched to a gene. The CDR3 covers 13 residues. The V gene's germline CDR1 is GTSNPN and CDR2 SVGIG (reference sequence). For the CDR3, the DNA is TGTGCCTGGAGTTCTCAGGGGGCCGGAGGCTACACCTTC. Its protein is CAWSSQGAGGYTF.

CDR3 protein: CACRDRVTSGANVLTF. Here the CDR3 DNA reads TGTGCCTGCCGGGACAGGGTGACCTCTGGGGCCAACGTCCTGACTTTC. The J gene is TRBJ2-6, the V gene TRBV30; TRBD1 agrees at 9 bases. Germline CDR1 reads GTSNPN; CDR2 reads SVGIG (reference sequence). The CDR3 covers 16 residues. Germline trimming cut 6 bases from V and 0 bases from J; bases unmatched to any gene: 6.

The CDR3 DNA reads as TGCGCCAGCAGCCAAGCGTTGGGACATCTAGCAGGTTCTAATTCACCCCTCCACTTT. As protein: CASSQALGHLAGSNSPLHF. J is TRBJ1-6 and V is TRBV4-3; perhaps TRBD1 as D (6 bases). The CDR3 contains 19 residues. V lost 1 base and J 6 bases, leaving 22 bases between the germline ends. The germline V gene encodes CDR1 LGHNA and CDR2 YSLEER.

The chain joins TRBV7-9 to TRBJ2-2; perhaps TRBD2 as D (7 bases). The CDR3 has 18 residues. The germline V gene encodes CDR1 SEHNR and CDR2 FQNEAQ (reference sequence). The V and J ends lost 4 bases and 0 bases respectively, with 18 bases between them. For the CDR3, the DNA is TGTGCCAGCAGCTCCCCTGCGGGGGCGGCCGCGAACACCGGGGAGCTGTTTTTT. It codes for CASSSPAGAAANTGELFF.

V is TRBV27 and J is TRBJ1-4; D gene ambiguous. The V gene lost 5 bases and the J gene lost 4 bases, with 11 bases spanning the gap. Germline V gives CDR1 MNHEY, CDR2 SMNVEV (reference sequence). The length of the CDR3 is 14 residues. In nucleotides, the CDR3 is TGTGCCAGCAGTAACCGGGATAATAATGAAAAACTGTTTTTT. It yields the protein CASSNRDNNEKLFF.

This clone has just one count. The gene calls are TRBV19 and TRBJ1-1; TRBD1 might be the D (6 bases). Trimming took 3 bases from V and 6 from J, leaving 17 bases between them. There are 15 residues in the CDR3. In germline, CDR1 is LNHDA, CDR2 SQIVND (reference sequence). The CDR3: CASSISPGARAEAFF. CDR3 bases: TGTGCCAGTAGTATCTCCCCAGGGGCCCGCGCTGAAGCTTTCTTT.